This T cell receptor beta chain was obtained from a study of Ad26.COV2.S vaccination and SARS-CoV-2 variants. Turning to the study itself: Sample donor was a member of the COV1001 Ad26.COV2.S trial arm. Ad26.COV2.S was injected intramuscularly once or twice, 56 days apart. Study results and limitations: CD8+ and CD4+ T cells specific for spike reportedly responded with substantial breadth after vaccination.

The treatment here: around 19 received Ad26.COV2.S at low or high dose, single or two shots; 5 received placebo; per-sample allocation not given. Day 63 after the first vaccine or placebo injection was the time point for sampling. With V trimmed by 2 bases and J by 2 bases, 12 bases remained unmatched. The CDR3 sequence is 17 residues long. CDR1 is MNHNS, CDR2 SASEGT, per germline. This table comes from immunoSEQ multiplex PCR, and its TCRdb copy is limited to in-frame clones, with some not included. The sample holds about 440,000 clones, roughly 87% seen once. Note on this clone: What it recognizes is unknown.

V is TRBV6-1 and J is TRBJ2-7, with 7 bases aligning to TRBD2. This clonotype was sampled from a person between 18 and 65 years old who received the Ad26.COV2.S COVID-19 vaccine or a placebo. The sample was peripheral blood, taken in a trial of Ad26.COV2.S vaccine versus placebo. CDR3 protein: CASSESNRRETPYEQYF. The CDR3 region has the DNA TGTGCCAGCAGTGAATCGAACAGGCGGGAGACTCCCTACGAGCAGTACTTC.